This TCR beta chain was found in a study of blood T cell repertoires in COVID-19. Whole-study context: Sources were T cells, B-cell-depleted T cells, or PBMCs; the material itself was cDNA or gDNA.

V shed 3 bases and J shed 3 bases, with 14 bases lying between them. This CDR3 is 15 amino acids long. Per germline, CDR1 KGHSH and CDR2 LQKENI. Source study methods: Reference gene primers were amplified, and this amplification served to estimate nucleated cell counts. Assay used: immunoSEQ multiplex PCR; TCRdb lists only in-frame clones, some missing. D and trimming were read from the DNA, whereas the V and J calls and clone size are those reported in that table. Of 150,000 to 200,000 clones listed, approximately 79% are singletons. This clonotype originated in a man aged 60-69 years with active or convalescent COVID-19. This chain joins TRBV18 and TRBJ1-2; D not certain. The source material was peripheral blood. The CDR3 protein is CASSPSSAVDYGYTF. In DNA, the CDR3 is TGTGCCAGCTCACCGTCTTCGGCGGTTGACTATGGCTACACCTTC.